The 9 T cell receptor beta chains below all came from one sample that was sequenced in a study of T cells in Graves' hyperthyroidism and ophthalmopathy. Amplified regions were TCR beta CDR3 sequences from RNA transcripts. A set of HTBI primers served as the primers for a first-round RT-PCR of the TCR CDR3. MiXCR was run by TCRdb on the multiplex PCR reads, yielding one entry per CDR3 protein. The top ten hold 28% of the sample, which has 400,000 or so distinct CDR3 sequences, over 12% seen once. Sequenced sample: blood. Every receptor here comes from a man aged 50 to 60 with Graves' ophthalmopathy.

This chain links TRBV29-1 with TRBJ1-1; D call uncertain. This CDR3 region has 11 residues. Germline loops: CDR1 SQVTM, CDR2 ANQGSEA. V lost 7 bases and J 6 bases, leaving 12 bases between the germline ends. CDR3 amino acids: CSATTYSEAFF. The CDR3 DNA reads as TGCAGCGCGACCACTTATTCTGAAGCTTTCTTT.

This clonotype was seen ten or more times. This chain joins TRBV7-3 and TRBJ2-7, with 7 bases identical to TRBD2. This CDR3 region has 14 residues. V shed 4 bases, J shed 2 bases, and the junction held 5 bases outside the gene matches. Germline loops: CDR1 SGHTA, CDR2 FQGTGA. CDR3 sequence: CASSWVREPYEQYF. CDR3 sequence (DNA): TGTGCCAGCAGCTGGGTGCGGGAGCCCTACGAGCAGTACTTC.

This clonotype was observed many times. This chain links TRBV9 with TRBJ2-1, with 10 bases fitting TRBD2. The CDR3 length is 18 residues. Germline V gene data show CDR1 as SGDLS and CDR2 as YYNGEE. Trimming at V came to 0 bases and at J to 4 bases, leaving 10 bases not matched to a gene. CDR3 protein: CASSVEGVGTSVYNEQFF. The CDR3 DNA reads as TGTGCCAGCAGCGTAGAGGGAGTGGGGACTAGCGTATACAATGAGCAGTTCTTC.

This clonotype was counted ten times or more. The rearrangement links TRBV7-8 to TRBJ1-2; possibly TRBD1 for D (5 bases). The CDR3 is 17 residues long. Trimming left V 1 base short and J 1 base short, with 16 bases between. Germline V lookup: CDR1 SGHVS, CDR2 FQNEAQ. The CDR3 loop reads CASSLVFGTVINYGYTF. For the CDR3, the DNA is TGTGCCAGCAGCTTAGTTTTTGGGACTGTTATTAACTATGGCTACACCTTC.

This clonotype came up many times. This chain connects TRBV12-3 or TRBV12-4 to TRBJ2-3; no clear D. With 6 bases removed from V and 0 bases from J, the gap between germline ends came to 16 bases. The CDR3 is made up of 16 amino acids. The CDR3 spells CASSASVARSTDTQYF. DNA of the CDR3: TGTGCCAGCAGCGCTAGTGTAGCACGGAGCACAGATACGCAGTATTTT.

In this sample, this clonotype turned up a few times. This chain links TRBV19 with TRBJ2-5; 7 positions agree with TRBD2. V gave up 5 bases and J gave up 7 bases; unmatched junction bases: 10. Germline V CDR1 and CDR2: LNHDA, SQIVND (reference sequence). CDR3 size: 14 residues. The CDR3 sequence is CASSGGSIGGTQYF. The CDR3 DNA sequence: TGTGCCAGTAGTGGCGGGAGCATAGGTGGGACCCAGTACTTC.

The V call is TRBV30, the J call TRBJ1-2; tentative D call: TRBD1 (6 bases). The CDR3 runs to 12 residues. Trimming took off 2 bases at V and 3 bases at J, with 7 bases between the two ends. Germline CDR1 is GTSNPN and CDR2 is SVGIG (reference sequence). The CDR3 here is CAWSRGHYGYTF. Here the CDR3 DNA reads TGTGCCTGGAGTCGGGGGCACTATGGCTACACCTTC.

This clonotype was recorded many times. The V gene is TRBV20-1, the J gene TRBJ2-3; TRBD2 agrees at 13 bases. The V gene end was trimmed by 6 bases and the J gene end by 3 bases; junction bases not matched to a gene: 3. The V gene's germline CDR1 is DFQATT and CDR2 SNEGSKA (reference sequence). There are 14 residues in the CDR3. The CDR3 reads CSARTSGRTDTQYF. CDR3 sequence (DNA): TGCAGTGCCAGGACTAGCGGGAGAACAGATACGCAGTATTTT.

This clonotype was picked up many times. V usage is TRBV29-1 and J usage is TRBJ2-3; perhaps TRBD2 as D (6 bases). This CDR3 is 13 amino acids long. Germline-derived CDR1 and CDR2 are SQVTM and ANQGSEA. Trimming stripped 4 bases from V and 2 bases from J, with 10 bases between. The DNA for the CDR3 is TGCAGCGTTGCCCCGGACTACACAGATACGCAGTATTTT. This codes for CSVAPDYTDTQYF.